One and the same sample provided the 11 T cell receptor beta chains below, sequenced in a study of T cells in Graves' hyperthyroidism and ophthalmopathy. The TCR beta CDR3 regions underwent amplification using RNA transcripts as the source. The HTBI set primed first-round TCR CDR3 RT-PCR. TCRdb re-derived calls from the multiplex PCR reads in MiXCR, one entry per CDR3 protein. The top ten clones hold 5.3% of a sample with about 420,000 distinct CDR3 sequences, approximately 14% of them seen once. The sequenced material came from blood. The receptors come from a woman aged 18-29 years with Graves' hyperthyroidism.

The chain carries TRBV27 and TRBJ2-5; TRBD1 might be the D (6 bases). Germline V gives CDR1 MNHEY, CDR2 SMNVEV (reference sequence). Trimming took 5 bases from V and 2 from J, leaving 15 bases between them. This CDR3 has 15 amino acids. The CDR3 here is CASSPLRGFQETQYF. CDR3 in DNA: TGTGCCAGCAGTCCTCTAAGGGGGTTTCAAGAGACCCAGTACTTC.

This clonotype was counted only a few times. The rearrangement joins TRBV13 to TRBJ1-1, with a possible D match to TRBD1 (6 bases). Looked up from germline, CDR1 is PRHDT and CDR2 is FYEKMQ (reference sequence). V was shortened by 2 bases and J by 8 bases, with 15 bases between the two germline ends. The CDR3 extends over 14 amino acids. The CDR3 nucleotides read TGTGCCAGCAGCTTAAGGGGGGGGGGCAGAGAAGCTTTCTTT. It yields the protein CASSLRGGGREAFF.

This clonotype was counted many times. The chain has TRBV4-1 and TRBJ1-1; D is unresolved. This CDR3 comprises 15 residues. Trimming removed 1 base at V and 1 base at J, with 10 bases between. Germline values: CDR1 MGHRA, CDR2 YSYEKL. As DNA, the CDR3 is TGCGCCAGCAGCCAAGGCCCAGTACCGAACACTGAAGCTTTCTTT. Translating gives CASSQGPVPNTEAFF.

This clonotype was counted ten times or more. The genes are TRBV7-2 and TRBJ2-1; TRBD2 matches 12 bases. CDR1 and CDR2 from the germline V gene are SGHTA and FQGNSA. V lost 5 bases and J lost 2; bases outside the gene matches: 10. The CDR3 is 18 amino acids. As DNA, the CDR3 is TGTGCCAGCAGCCCAAGACTAGCGGGAGATTTAGCCTACAATGAGCAGTTCTTC. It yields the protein CASSPRLAGDLAYNEQFF.

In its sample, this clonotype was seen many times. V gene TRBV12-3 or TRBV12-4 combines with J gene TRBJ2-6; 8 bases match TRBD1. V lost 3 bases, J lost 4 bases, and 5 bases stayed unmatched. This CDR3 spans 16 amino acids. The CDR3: CASSFHRGSGANVLTF. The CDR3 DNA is TGTGCCAGCAGTTTCCACAGGGGGAGCGGGGCCAACGTCCTGACTTTC.

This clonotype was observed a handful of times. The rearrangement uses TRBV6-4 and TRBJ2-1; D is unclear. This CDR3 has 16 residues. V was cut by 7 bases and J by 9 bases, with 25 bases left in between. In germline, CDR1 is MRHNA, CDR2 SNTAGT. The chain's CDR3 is CASKSRTGYSSGEQFF. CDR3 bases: TGTGCCAGCAAAAGTCGAACGGGCTACTCGTCGGGTGAGCAGTTCTTC.

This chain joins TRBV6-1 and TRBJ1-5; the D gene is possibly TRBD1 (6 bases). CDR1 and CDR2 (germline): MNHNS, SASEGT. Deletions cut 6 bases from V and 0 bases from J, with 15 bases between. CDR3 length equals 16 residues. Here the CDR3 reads CASRPPGGYSNQPQHF. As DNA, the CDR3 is TGTGCCAGCAGGCCCCCGGGGGGCTATAGCAATCAGCCCCAGCATTTT.

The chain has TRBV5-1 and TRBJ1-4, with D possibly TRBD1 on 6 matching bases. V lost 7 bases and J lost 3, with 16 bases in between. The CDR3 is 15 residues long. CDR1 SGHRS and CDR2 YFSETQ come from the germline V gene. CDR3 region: CASAFGGAPNEKLFF. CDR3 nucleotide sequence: TGCGCCAGCGCCTTCGGGGGCGCACCTAATGAAAAACTGTTTTTT.

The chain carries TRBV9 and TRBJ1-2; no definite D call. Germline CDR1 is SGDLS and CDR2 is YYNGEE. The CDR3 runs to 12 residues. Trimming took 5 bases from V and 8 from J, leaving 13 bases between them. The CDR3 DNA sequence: TGTGCCAGCAGGTCCCTTTTGGAGGGCTACACCTTC. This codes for CASRSLLEGYTF.

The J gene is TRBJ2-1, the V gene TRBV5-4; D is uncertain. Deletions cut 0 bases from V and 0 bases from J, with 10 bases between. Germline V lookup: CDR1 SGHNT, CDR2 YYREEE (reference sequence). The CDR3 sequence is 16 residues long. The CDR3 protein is CASSLGADGSYNEQFF. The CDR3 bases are TGTGCCAGCAGCTTGGGTGCGGACGGCTCCTACAATGAGCAGTTCTTC.

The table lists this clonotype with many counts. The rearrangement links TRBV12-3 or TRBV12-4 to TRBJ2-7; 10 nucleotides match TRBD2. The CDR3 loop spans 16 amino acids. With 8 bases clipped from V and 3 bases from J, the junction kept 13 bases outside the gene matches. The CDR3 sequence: CASSTYQREGLYEQYF. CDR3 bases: TGTGCCAGCTCCACTTATCAGCGGGAGGGCCTCTACGAGCAGTACTTC.